This T cell receptor (beta chain) was documented in a study of blood T cell repertoires in COVID-19. Study-level background: Acute and convalescent COVID-19 specimens originated in the United States, Italy and Spain. T cells, B-cell-depleted T cells, or PBMCs supplied cDNA or gDNA.

Libraries were prepared by immunoSEQ multiplex PCR; TCRdb keeps only in-frame clonotypes and omits some of them. The sample carries 200,000 to 250,000 clones, 82% recorded once. This CDR3 contains 17 residues. Trimming removed 2 bases from V and 0 bases from J, with 12 bases in between. The germline V gene encodes CDR1 SGHRS and CDR2 YFSETQ. The specimen was peripheral blood. The rearrangement joins TRBV5-1 to TRBJ1-6; TRBD1 is a possible D gene (5 bases). The sequence was collected from a woman of 80 years or more with acute or convalescent COVID-19. In DNA, the CDR3 is TGCGCCAGCAGCTTCCAGGGCGCGAACTCCTATAATTCACCCCTCCACTTT. Amino acids: CASSFQGANSYNSPLHF. The variable domain in full, with the rest retrieved from reference TRBV5-1 and TRBJ1-6, is KAGVTQTPRYLIKTRGQQVTLSCSPISGHRSVSWYQQTPGQGLQFLFEYFSETQRNKGNFPGRFSGRQFSNSRSEMNVSTLELGDSALYLCASSFQGANSYNSPLHFGNGTRLTVT.